This T cell receptor (beta chain) was profiled in a study of beta chain features in type 1 diabetes. Germline V gene lookup returns CDR1 SGHAT and CDR2 FQNNGV. This CDR3 has 13 residues. The V end was cut by 3 bases, the J end by 6 bases, with 11 bases between. A few counts support this clone. Every bit of the isolated RNA underwent reverse transcription, so sequencing read expressed TCRB transcripts. Assay: immunoSEQ multiplex PCR; the TCRdb copy retains only in-frame clones and omits some. The table has some 360,000 clones, roughly a fifth seen once. This chain connects TRBV11-2 to TRBJ1-1; D not resolved. The origin of this receptor is a woman aged 18-29 years in good health. The specimen was naive CD4+ T cells from blood. This chain's CDR3 is CASSFSEGPEAFF. CDR3 DNA: TGTGCCAGCAGCTTCTCTGAGGGCCCTGAAGCTTTCTTT.